This passage covers 10 T cell receptor beta chains from one sample sequenced in a study of immune evolution from preneoplasia to lung adenocarcinoma. Profiled with immunoSEQ multiplex PCR; TCRdb holds only in-frame clones, not every one. In the table there are thousands of clones, around 80% of which are singletons. Material for sequencing was FFPE lung adenocarcinoma in situ tissue. These receptors were taken from a person aged 55-80 years with lung adenocarcinoma.

The chain employs TRBV6-6 and TRBJ2-2, with D perhaps matching TRBD1 (6 bases). The CDR3 runs 14 residues. Germline V gene sequence: CDR1 MNHNY, CDR2 SVGAGI (reference sequence). Trimming pared 6 bases from V and 5 bases from J, leaving 13 bases between. In DNA form, the CDR3 reads TGTGCCAGCAGACCCAACAGGGATACCGGGGAGCTGTTTTTT. Its translation is CASRPNRDTGELFF.

A note on this clone: This may stem from a read error, because a much larger clone lies one nucleotide away. The CDR3 sequence: CASSPLTDEAFF. DNA for the CDR3: TGTGCCAGCTCACCCTTAACCGATGAAGCTTTCTTT. The V gene is TRBV18, the J gene TRBJ1-1, with no clear D. The germline V and J ends were trimmed by 3 bases and 7 bases, with 9 bases remaining between them. CDR3 length: 12 amino acids. Germline V gene lookup returns CDR1 KGHSH and CDR2 LQKENI.

The chain has TRBV30 and TRBJ1-4; 7 nucleotides agree with TRBD1. The V gene's germline CDR1 is GTSNPN and CDR2 SVGIG (reference sequence). With V trimmed by 7 bases and J by 0 bases, 5 bases remained unmatched. This CDR3 comprises 14 residues. CDR3 loop: CAFGTAATNEKLFF. The CDR3 DNA sequence: TGTGCCTTCGGGACAGCTGCAACTAATGAAAAACTGTTTTTT.

This clone was seen a single time. This chain joins TRBV2 and TRBJ2-5; D is unresolved. CDR3 length equals 11 residues. Trimming removed 8 bases at V and 0 bases at J, with 4 bases between. From germline, CDR1 is SNHLY and CDR2 FYNNEI. As DNA, the CDR3 is TGTGCCAGCGATAACCAAGAGACCCAGTACTTC. Protein product: CASDNQETQYF.

The J gene is TRBJ1-1, the V gene TRBV2; TRBD1 agrees at 7 bases. The CDR3 is 13 residues long. Germline CDR1 SNHLY, CDR2 FYNNEI. V gave up 5 bases and J gave up 1 base; unmatched junction bases: 1. CDR3 nucleotide sequence: TGTGCCAGCAGTCGACAGGGGAACACTGAAGCTTTCTTT. Encoded protein: CASSRQGNTEAFF.

The genes are TRBV28 and TRBJ2-7, with 10 bases lining up with TRBD2. The CDR3 consists of 17 residues. Germline V lookup: CDR1 MDHEN, CDR2 SYDVKM. Trimming at V came to 4 bases and at J to 3 bases, leaving 12 bases not matched to a gene. This CDR3 reads CASSSAVPSGGHYEQYF. In DNA form, the CDR3 reads TGTGCCAGCAGTTCGGCAGTCCCTAGCGGGGGCCACTACGAGCAGTACTTC.

J is TRBJ1-2 and V is TRBV27; D not certain. Per germline, CDR1 MNHEY and CDR2 SMNVEV (reference sequence). V lost 8 bases and J 5 bases, leaving 12 bases between the germline ends. The CDR3 contains 12 residues. The CDR3 DNA reads TGTGCCAGCGGCCGGCGGAGTTATGGCTACACCTTC. Amino acids: CASGRRSYGYTF.

The chain carries TRBV7-8 and TRBJ1-2; 8 bases map to TRBD1. V was clipped by 1 base and J by 2 bases; unmatched bases: 0. The germline V gene encodes CDR1 SGHVS and CDR2 FQNEAQ. CDR3 length equals 14 residues. CDR3 coding DNA: TGTGCCAGCAGCTTAGGGACAGGGAACTATGGCTACACCTTC. As protein: CASSLGTGNYGYTF.

As for this clone: This sample also contains other DNA sequences that code for the same CDR3. The chain recombines TRBV2 with TRBJ2-7; 7 bases map to TRBD1. Germline V CDR1 and CDR2: SNHLY, FYNNEI. Trimming removed 6 bases from V and 5 bases from J; junction bases left unmatched: 1. The CDR3 extends over 11 amino acids. The DNA for the CDR3 is TGTGCCAGCAGAGGGGGCGACGAGCAGTACTTC. It yields the protein CASRGGDEQYF.

CDR3: CASSQGGTATYEQYF. CDR3 in DNA: TGCGCCAGCAGCCAAGGCGGGACAGCCACCTACGAGCAGTACTTC. This chain links TRBV4-1 with TRBJ2-7; TRBD1 is a possible D gene (7 bases). The CDR3 runs 15 residues. V lost 1 base, J lost 2 bases, and 12 bases lay in between. Germline values: CDR1 MGHRA, CDR2 YSYEKL.